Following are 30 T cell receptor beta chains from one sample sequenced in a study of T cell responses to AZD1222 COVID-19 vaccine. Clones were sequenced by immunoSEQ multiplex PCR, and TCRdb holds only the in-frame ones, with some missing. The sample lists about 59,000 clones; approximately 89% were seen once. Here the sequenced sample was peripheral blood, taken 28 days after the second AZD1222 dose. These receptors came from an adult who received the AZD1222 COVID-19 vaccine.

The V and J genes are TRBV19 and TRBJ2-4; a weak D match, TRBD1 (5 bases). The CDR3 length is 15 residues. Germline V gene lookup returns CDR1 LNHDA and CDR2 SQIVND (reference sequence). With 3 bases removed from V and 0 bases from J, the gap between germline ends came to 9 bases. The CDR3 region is CASSIGRGAKNIQYF. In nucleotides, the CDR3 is TGTGCCAGTAGTATCGGTAGGGGAGCCAAAAACATTCAGTACTTC. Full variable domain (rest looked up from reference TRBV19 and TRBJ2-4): DGGITQSPKYLFRKEGQNVTLSCEQNLNHDAMYWYRQDPGQGLRLIYYSQIVNDFQKGDIAEGYSVSREKKESFPLTVTSAQKNPTAFYLCASSIGRGAKNIQYFGAGTRLSVL.

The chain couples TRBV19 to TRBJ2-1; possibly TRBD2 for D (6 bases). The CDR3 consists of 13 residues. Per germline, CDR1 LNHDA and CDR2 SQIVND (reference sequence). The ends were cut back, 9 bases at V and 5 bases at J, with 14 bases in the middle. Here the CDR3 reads CASRAGGHNEQFF. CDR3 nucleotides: TGTGCCAGCAGGGCCGGGGGTCACAATGAGCAGTTCTTC. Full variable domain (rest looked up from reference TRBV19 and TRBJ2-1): DGGITQSPKYLFRKEGQNVTLSCEQNLNHDAMYWYRQDPGQGLRLIYYSQIVNDFQKGDIAEGYSVSREKKESFPLTVTSAQKNPTAFYLCASRAGGHNEQFFGPGTRLTVL.

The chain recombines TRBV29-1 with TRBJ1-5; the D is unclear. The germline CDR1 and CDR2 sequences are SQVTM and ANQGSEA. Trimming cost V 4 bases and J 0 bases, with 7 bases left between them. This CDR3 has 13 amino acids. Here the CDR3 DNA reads TGCAGCGTTGCCGAGAATAGCAATCAGCCCCAGCATTTT. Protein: CSVAENSNQPQHF.

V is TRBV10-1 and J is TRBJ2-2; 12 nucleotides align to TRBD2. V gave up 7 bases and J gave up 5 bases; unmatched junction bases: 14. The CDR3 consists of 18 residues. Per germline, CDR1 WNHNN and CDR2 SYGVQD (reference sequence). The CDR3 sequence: CASIATSGGKENTGELFF. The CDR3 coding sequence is TGCGCCAGCATTGCTACTAGCGGGGGGAAAGAAAATACCGGGGAGCTGTTTTTT.

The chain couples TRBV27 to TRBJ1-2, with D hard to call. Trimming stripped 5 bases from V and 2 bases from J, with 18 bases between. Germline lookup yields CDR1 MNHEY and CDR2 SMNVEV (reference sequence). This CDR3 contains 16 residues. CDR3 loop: CASSEGPPLGNYGYTF. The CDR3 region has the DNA TGTGCCAGCAGTGAAGGACCTCCTCTTGGAAACTATGGCTACACCTTC.

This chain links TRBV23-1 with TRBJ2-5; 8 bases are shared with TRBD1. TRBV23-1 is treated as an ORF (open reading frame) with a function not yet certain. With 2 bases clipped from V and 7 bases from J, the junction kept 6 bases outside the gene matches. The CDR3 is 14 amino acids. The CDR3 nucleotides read TGCGCCAGCAGTCAAGCGACAGGGGTGAGGACCCAGTACTTC. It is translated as CASSQATGVRTQYF.

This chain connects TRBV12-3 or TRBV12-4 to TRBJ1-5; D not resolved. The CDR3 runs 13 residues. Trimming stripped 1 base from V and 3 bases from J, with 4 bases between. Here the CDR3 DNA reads TGTGCCAGCAGTTTAGTCGACAATCAGCCCCAGCATTTT. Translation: CASSLVDNQPQHF.

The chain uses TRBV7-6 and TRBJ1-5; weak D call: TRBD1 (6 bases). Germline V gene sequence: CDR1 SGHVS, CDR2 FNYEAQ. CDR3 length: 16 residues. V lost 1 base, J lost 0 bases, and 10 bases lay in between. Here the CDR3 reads CASSLGARGSNQPQHF. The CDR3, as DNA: TGTGCCAGCAGCTTAGGGGCCAGGGGTAGCAATCAGCCCCAGCATTTT.

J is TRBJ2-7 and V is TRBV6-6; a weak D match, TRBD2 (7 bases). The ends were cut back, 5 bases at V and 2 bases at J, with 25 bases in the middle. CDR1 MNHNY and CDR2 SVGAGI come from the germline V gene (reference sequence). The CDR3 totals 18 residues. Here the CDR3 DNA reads TGTGCCAGCAGTCCCCGGGGGGTTACGGGGGCGACTCCCTACGAGCAGTACTTC. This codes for CASSPRGVTGATPYEQYF.

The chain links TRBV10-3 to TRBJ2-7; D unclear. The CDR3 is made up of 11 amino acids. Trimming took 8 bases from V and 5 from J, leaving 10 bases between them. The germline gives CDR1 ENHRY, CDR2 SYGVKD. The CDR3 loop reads CAISAVDEQYF. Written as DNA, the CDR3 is TGTGCCATCTCGGCCGTCGACGAGCAGTACTTC.

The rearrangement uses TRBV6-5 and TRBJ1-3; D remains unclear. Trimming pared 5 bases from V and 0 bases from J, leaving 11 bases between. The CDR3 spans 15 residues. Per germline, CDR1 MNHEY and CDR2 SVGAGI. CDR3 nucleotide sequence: TGTGCCAGCAGTCCTACAGTGGACTCTGGAAACACCATATATTTT. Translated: CASSPTVDSGNTIYF.

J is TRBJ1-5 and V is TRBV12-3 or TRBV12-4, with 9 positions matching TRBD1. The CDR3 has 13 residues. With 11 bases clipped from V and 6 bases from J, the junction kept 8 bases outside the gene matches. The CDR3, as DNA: TGTGCCGGGGTACAGGGGGCAGTTCAGCCCCAGCATTTT. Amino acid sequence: CAGVQGAVQPQHF.

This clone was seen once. CDR3 loop: CASSLGDLETQYF. The CDR3 bases are TGCGCCAGCAGCTTGGGGGACCTAGAGACCCAGTACTTC. This sequence joins TRBV5-1 and TRBJ2-5; D could derive from TRBD1 or TRBD2 (5 bases each). Germline V gene sequence: CDR1 SGHRS, CDR2 YFSETQ. The length of the CDR3 is 13 residues. Between the trimmed V and J ends, which lost 0 bases and 4 bases, there was a span of 7 bases.

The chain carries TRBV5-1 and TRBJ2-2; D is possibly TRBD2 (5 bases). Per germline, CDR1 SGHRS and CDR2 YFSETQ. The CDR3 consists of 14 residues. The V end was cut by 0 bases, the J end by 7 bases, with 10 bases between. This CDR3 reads CASSLANRGGELFF. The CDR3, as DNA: TGCGCCAGCAGCTTGGCCAATCGGGGCGGGGAGCTGTTTTTT.

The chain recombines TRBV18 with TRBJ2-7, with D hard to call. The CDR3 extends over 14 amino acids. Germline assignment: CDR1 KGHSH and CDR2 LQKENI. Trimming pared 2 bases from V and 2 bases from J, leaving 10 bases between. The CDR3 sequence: CASSPSATTYEQYF. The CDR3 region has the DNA TGTGCCAGCTCACCATCGGCTACCACCTACGAGCAGTACTTC.

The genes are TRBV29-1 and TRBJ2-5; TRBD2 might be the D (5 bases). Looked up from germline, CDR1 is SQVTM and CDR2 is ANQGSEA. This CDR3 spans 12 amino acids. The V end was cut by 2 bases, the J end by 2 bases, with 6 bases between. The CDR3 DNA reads TGCAGCGTTGAACTAGCTCAAGAGACCCAGTACTTC. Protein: CSVELAQETQYF.

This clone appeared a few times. CDR3 sequence reads: CASSLEGLAGRYEQYF. In nucleotides, the CDR3 is TGTGCCAGCAGCTTAGAAGGACTAGCGGGAAGATACGAGCAGTACTTC. This sequence joins TRBV7-2 and TRBJ2-7; the match to TRBD2 covers 12 bases. There are 16 residues in the CDR3. Germline trimming cut 1 base from V and 4 bases from J; bases unmatched to any gene: 5. Germline V gene data show CDR1 as SGHTA and CDR2 as FQGNSA. The variable domain in full, completed from reference TRBV7-2 and TRBJ2-7, reads GAGVSQSPSNKVTEKGKDVELRCDPISGHTALYWYRQSLGQGLEFLIYFQGNSAPDKSGLPSDRFSAERTGGSVSTLTIQRTQQEDSAVYLCASSLEGLAGRYEQYFGPGTRLTVT.

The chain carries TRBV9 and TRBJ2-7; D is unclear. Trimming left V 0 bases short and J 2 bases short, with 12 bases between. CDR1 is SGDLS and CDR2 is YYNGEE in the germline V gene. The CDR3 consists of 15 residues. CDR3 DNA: TGTGCCAGCAGCGTAGGGGTGACACTGCCCTACGAGCAGTACTTC. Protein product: CASSVGVTLPYEQYF. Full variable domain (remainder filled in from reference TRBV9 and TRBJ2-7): DSGVTQTPKHLITATGQRVTLRCSPRSGDLSVYWYQQSLDQGLQFLIQYYNGEERAKGNILERFSAQQFPDLHSELNLSSLELGDSALYFCASSVGVTLPYEQYFGPGTRLTVT.

The CDR3 sequence is CSASGFDEQFF. In nucleotides, the CDR3 is TGCAGTGCTAGTGGATTCGATGAGCAGTTCTTC. The rearrangement links TRBV20-1 to TRBJ2-1; D gene unclear. This CDR3 contains 11 residues. CDR1 is DFQATT and CDR2 is SNEGSKA in the germline V gene (reference sequence). The ends were cut back, 3 bases at V and 8 bases at J, with 8 bases in the middle.

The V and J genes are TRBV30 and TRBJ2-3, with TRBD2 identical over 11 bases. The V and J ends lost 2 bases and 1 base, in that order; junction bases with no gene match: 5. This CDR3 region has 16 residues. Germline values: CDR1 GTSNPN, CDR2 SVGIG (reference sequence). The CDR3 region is CAWSLLLAGGTDTQYF. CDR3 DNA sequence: TGTGCCTGGAGTCTCCTACTAGCGGGGGGCACAGATACGCAGTATTTT.

The CDR3 DNA reads as TGCGCCAGCAGCGAATATACCGGGCAACTCTACGAGCAGTACTTC. As protein: CASSEYTGQLYEQYF. The gene calls are TRBV5-1 and TRBJ2-7; no clear D. V lost 4 bases to trimming and J lost 3 bases, with 17 bases between them. CDR1 SGHRS and CDR2 YFSETQ come from the germline V gene. The CDR3 has 15 amino acids.

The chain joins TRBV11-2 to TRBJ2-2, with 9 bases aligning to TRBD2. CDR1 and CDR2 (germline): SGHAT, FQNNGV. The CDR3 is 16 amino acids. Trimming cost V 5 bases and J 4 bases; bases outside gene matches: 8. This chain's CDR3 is CASSPKLAGLTGELFF. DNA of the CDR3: TGTGCCAGCAGCCCAAAACTAGCGGGCCTCACCGGGGAGCTGTTTTTT.

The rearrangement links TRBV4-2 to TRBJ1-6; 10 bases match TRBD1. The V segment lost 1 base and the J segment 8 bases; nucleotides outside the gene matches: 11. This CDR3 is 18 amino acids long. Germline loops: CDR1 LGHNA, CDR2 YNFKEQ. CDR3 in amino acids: CASSQVQGRGTGDSPLHF. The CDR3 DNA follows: TGTGCCAGCAGCCAAGTTCAGGGTCGCGGGACAGGGGATTCACCCCTCCACTTT.

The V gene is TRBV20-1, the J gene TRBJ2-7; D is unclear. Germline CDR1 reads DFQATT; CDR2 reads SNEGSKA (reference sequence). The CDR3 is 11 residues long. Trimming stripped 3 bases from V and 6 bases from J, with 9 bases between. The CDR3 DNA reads TGCAGTGCTAGGCGATACGGCGAGCAGTACTTC. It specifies CSARRYGEQYF.

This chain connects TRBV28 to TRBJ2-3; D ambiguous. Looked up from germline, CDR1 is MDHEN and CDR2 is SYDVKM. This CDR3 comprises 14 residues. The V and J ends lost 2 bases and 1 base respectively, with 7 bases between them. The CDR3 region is CASSLGMRTDTQYF. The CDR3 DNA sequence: TGTGCCAGCAGTTTAGGGATGCGCACAGATACGCAGTATTTT.

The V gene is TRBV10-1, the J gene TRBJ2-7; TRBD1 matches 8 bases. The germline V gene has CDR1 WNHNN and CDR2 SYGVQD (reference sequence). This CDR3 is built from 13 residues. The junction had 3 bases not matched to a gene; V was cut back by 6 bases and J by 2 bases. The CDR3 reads CASSRDRTYEQYF. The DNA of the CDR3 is TGCGCCAGCAGCCGGGACAGGACCTACGAGCAGTACTTC.

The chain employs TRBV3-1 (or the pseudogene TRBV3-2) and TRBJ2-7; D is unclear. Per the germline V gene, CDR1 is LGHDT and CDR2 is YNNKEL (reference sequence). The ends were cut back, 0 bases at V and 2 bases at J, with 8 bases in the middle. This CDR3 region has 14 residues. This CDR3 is CASSQDFPAYEQYF. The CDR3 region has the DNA TGTGCCAGCAGCCAAGACTTTCCAGCCTACGAGCAGTACTTC.

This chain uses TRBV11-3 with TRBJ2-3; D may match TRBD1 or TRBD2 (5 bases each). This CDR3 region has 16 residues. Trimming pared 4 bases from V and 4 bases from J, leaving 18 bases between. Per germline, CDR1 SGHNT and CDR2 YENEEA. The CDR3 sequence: CASSSGRGSWADTQYF. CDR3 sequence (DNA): TGTGCCAGCAGCTCAGGGCGAGGGTCGTGGGCAGATACGCAGTATTTT.

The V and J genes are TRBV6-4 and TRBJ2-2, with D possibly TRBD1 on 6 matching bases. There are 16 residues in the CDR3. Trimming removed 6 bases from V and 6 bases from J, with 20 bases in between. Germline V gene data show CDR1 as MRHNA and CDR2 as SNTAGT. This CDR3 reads CASRSRDTEPAGELFF. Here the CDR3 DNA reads TGTGCCAGCAGGAGCCGGGACACCGAACCAGCCGGGGAGCTGTTTTTT.

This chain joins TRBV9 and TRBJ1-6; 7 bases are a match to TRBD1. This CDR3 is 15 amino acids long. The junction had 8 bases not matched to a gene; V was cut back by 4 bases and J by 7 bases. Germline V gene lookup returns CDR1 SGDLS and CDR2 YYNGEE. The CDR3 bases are TGTGCCAGCAGCCCACTGGGACAGAAAAATTCACCCCTCCACTTT. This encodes CASSPLGQKNSPLHF.